This TCR beta chain is from a study of T cells in Graves' hyperthyroidism and ophthalmopathy. Diagnosis of hyperthyroidism was new in patients aged 18 to 65, and its duration was under 2 months. It was RNA transcripts that yielded the amplified TCR beta CDR3 regions. During a first-round RT-PCR of the TCR CDR3, the HTBI primer set was used. TCRdb used MiXCR to reprocess the multiplex PCR reads, holding one entry per CDR3 protein. The table lists around 690,000 distinct CDR3 sequences, 17% of them singletons. Germline assignment: CDR1 SNHLY and CDR2 FYNNEI. Trimming took off 11 bases at V and 9 bases at J, with 20 bases between the two ends. The CDR3 totals 13 residues. This clonotype has ten or more counts.

The chain employs TRBV2 and TRBJ2-1, with a possible D match to TRBD1 (6 bases). This sequence originates from a man aged 45-65 years with Graves' hyperthyroidism. Sequencing was carried out using blood. In nucleotides, the CDR3 is TGTGCCGGATCCGGGACAAAAGTAGGTGAGCAGTTCTTC. Translation: CAGSGTKVGEQFF.